This T cell receptor beta chain originates from a study of blood T cells in healthy people across ages. Study-level information: Template switching captured about one barcoded beta molecule per two T cells. Study results and caveats: A strong correlation between TCR beta diversity and naive T cell percentage was seen.

At least ten counts were recorded for this clonotype. Its antigen is currently unknown. This CDR3 comprises 15 residues. After removal of 7 bases from V and 3 bases from J, the junction contained 13 bases not matched to a gene. Germline V gene data show CDR1 as SQVTM and CDR2 as ANQGSEA. Using a J-beta primer mix together with a sample-barcoded 5' primer, a second PCR was run for roughly 7 to 12 cycles. A template-switch adaptor that had 12 random nucleotides put a tag on each cDNA molecule. TCRdb analysed the 5' RACE reads with MiXCR anew, one entry per CDR3 protein. This table has roughly 680,000 distinct CDR3 sequences, around 52% appearing once.

The clonotype originates from a woman of 80 years or more in good health. J is TRBJ1-1 and V is TRBV29-1; TRBD1 aligns across 8 bases. The sequencing input was blood. The CDR3 coding sequence is TGCAGCGCCCGGACAGGGTTGATAGGAGACACTGAAGCTTTCTTT. Protein sequence: CSARTGLIGDTEAFF. The full variable domain, completed using reference TRBV29-1 and TRBJ1-1, is SAVISQKPSRDICQRGTSLTIQCQVDSQVTMMFWYRQQPGQSLTLIATANQGSEATYESGFVIDKFPISRPNLTFSTLTVSNMSPEDSSIYLCSARTGLIGDTEAFFGQGTRLTVV.